A selection of T cell receptor beta chains follows, all from one sample in a study of T-cell memory formation after mild COVID-19. One entry per CDR3 protein results from TCRdb running MiXCR on the 5' RACE reads. The table has approximately 340,000 distinct CDR3 sequences, over 10% seen once; the top ten hold around a fifth. The sample was PBMCs or a T cell subset sorted from them (not recorded which). The receptor source for this set is a man between 18 and 35 years old who had mild COVID-19 (a few samples of this study predate the infection). Cell type and time point are not known. CDR3s include the opening cysteine and the closing phenylalanine or tryptophan. D genes are given only for firm matches. Rows give clone size only sometimes, using once, few, many, or a class for an expanded clone.

v_call	j_call	clone_size	d_call	cdr3_nt	cdr3_aa
TRBV7-6	TRBJ1-5	NA	NA	TGTGCCAGCAGCTTAGCACCTGGTGAACAGCCCCAGCATTTT	CASSLAPGEQPQHF
TRBV5-5	TRBJ1-4	NA	TRBD1	TGTGCCAGCAGCGATCTGCAGGGGGGGAATGAAAAACTGTTTTTT	CASSDLQGGNEKLFF
TRBV4-1	TRBJ2-1	few	TRBD1	TGCGCCAGCAGCCCCCCCGTGCAGGGGGCCTGGGGTGAGCAGTTCTTC	CASSPPVQGAWGEQFF
TRBV6-4	TRBJ2-1	NA	TRBD1	TGTGCCAGCAGTGACTCTAAGGGGGCCGATGAGCAGTTCTTC	CASSDSKGADEQFF
TRBV7-2	TRBJ2-3	NA	TRBD2	TGTGCCAGCAGCTTAGCACTAGCGGGGGGCACAGATACGCAGTATTTT	CASSLALAGGTDTQYF
TRBV3-1	TRBJ2-2	NA	NA	TGTGCCAGCAGCCACAATGAGGGAACCGGGGAGCTGTTTTTT	CASSHNEGTGELFF
TRBV7-6	TRBJ2-3	NA	NA	TGTGCCAGCAGCTTAGCCTGGGGGGGGCCATCCAAAGATACGCAGTATTTT	CASSLAWGGPSKDTQYF
TRBV7-9	TRBJ2-3	NA	NA	TGTGCCAGCAGCTTGCTCAGGGCAGATACGCAGTATTTT	CASSLLRADTQYF
TRBV12-3/TRBV12-4	TRBJ2-7	NA	TRBD1	TGTGCCAGCAGCAAGGGACAGGGAAGGTACGAGCAGTACTTC	CASSKGQGRYEQYF
TRBV20-1	TRBJ2-2	few	TRBD1	TGCAGTGCTAGTGCCGAGGACAGGGGGCCCGGGGAGCTGTTTTTT	CSASAEDRGPGELFF
TRBV7-2	TRBJ1-2	few	TRBD1	TGTGCCAGCAGCTTGGACAGGGTTAAGGGCTACACCTTC	CASSLDRVKGYTF
TRBV7-9	TRBJ1-1	NA	NA	TGTGCCAGCAGCGCAAGGGTGGTCGACACTGAAGCTTTCTTT	CASSARVVDTEAFF
TRBV10-3	TRBJ1-1	NA	NA	TGTGCCATCAGAGGACAGCCGAACACTGAAGCTTTCTTT	CAIRGQPNTEAFF
TRBV21-1	TRBJ2-7	NA	NA	TGTGCCAGCAGCCCATCGACCTCAGGGGGTTGCTTCGAGCAGTACTTC	CASSPSTSGGCFEQYF
TRBV12-3/TRBV12-4	TRBJ2-4	NA	NA	TGTGCCAGCAGTTTAGGTGGGGGTTCAGACATTCAGTACTTC	CASSLGGGSDIQYF
TRBV7-6	TRBJ1-5	NA	NA	TGTGCCAGCAGCCGATCAGGGGAAGCCCAGCATTTT	CASSRSGEAQHF